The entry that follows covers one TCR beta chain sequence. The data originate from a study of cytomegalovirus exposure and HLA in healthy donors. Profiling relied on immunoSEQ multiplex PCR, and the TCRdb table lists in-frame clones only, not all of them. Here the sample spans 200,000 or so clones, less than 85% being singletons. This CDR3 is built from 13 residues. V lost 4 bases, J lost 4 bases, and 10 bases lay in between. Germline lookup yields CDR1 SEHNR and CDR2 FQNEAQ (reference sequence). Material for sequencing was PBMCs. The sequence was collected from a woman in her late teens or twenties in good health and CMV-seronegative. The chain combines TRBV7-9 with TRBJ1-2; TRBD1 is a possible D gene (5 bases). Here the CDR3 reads CASSWDEGYGYTF. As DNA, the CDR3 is TGTGCCAGCAGCTGGGACGAGGGCTATGGCTACACCTTC.